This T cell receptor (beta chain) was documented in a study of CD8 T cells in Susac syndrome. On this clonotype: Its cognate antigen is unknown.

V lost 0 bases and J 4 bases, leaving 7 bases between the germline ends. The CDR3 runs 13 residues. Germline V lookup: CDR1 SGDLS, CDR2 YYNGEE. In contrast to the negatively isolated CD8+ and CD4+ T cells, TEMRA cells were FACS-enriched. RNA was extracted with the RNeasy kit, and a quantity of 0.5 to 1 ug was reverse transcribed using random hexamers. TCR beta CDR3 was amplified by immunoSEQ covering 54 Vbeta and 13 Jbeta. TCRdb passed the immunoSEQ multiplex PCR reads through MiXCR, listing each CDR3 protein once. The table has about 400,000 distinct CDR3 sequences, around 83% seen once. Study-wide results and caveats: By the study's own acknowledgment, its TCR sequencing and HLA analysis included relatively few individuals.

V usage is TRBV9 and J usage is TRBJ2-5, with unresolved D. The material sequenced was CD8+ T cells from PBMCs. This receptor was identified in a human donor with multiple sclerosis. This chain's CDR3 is CASSVDSVETQYF. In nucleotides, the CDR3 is TGTGCCAGCAGCGTAGATTCGGTAGAGACCCAGTACTTC.